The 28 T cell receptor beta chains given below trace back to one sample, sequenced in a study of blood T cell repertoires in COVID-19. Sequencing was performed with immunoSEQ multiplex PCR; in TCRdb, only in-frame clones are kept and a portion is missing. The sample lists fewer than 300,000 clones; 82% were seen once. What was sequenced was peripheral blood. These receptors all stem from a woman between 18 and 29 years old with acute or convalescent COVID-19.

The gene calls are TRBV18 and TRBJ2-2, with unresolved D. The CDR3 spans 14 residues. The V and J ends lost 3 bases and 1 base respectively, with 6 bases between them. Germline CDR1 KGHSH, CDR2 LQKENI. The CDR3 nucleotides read TGTGCCAGCTCACCTAGCTGGAACACCGGGGAGCTGTTTTTT. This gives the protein CASSPSWNTGELFF.

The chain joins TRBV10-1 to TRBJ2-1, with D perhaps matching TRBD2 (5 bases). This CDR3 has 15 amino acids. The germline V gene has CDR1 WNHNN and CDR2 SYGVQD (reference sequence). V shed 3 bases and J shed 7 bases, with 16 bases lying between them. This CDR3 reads CASSEWASERNEQFF. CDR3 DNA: TGCGCCAGCAGTGAATGGGCGTCCGAGCGGAATGAGCAGTTCTTC.

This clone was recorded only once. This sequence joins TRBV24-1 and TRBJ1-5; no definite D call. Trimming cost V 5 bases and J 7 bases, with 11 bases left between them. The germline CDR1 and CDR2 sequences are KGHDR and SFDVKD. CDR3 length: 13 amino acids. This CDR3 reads CATSGGEFQPQHF. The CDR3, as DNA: TGTGCCACCAGTGGCGGGGAGTTCCAGCCCCAGCATTTT.

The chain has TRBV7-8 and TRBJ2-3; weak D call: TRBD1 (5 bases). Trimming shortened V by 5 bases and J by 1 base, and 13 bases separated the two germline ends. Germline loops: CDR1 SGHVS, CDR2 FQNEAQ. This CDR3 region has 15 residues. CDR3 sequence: CASSTNRFRTDTQYF. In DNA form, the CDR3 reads TGTGCCAGCAGCACCAACAGGTTTCGCACAGATACGCAGTATTTT.

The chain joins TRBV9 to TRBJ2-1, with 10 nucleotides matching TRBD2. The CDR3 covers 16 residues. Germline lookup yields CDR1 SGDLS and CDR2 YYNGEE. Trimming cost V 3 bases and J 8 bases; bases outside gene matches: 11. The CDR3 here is CASSAGLAGGTYEQFF. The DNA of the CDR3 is TGTGCCAGCAGCGCAGGGTTAGCGGGAGGTACCTATGAGCAGTTCTTC. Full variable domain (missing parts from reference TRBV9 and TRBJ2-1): DSGVTQTPKHLITATGQRVTLRCSPRSGDLSVYWYQQSLDQGLQFLIQYYNGEERAKGNILERFSAQQFPDLHSELNLSSLELGDSALYFCASSAGLAGGTYEQFFGPGTRLTVL.

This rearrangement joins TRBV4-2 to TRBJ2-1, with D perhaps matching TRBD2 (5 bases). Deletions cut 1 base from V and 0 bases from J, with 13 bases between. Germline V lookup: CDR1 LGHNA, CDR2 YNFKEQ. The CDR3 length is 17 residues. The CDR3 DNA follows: TGTGCCAGCAGCCAAGTCGGGCAGCGGTCCTCCTACAATGAGCAGTTCTTC. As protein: CASSQVGQRSSYNEQFF.

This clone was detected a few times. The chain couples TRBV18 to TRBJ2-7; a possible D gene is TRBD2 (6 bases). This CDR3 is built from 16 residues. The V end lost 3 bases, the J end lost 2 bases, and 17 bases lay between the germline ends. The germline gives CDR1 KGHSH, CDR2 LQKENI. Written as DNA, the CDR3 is TGTGCCAGCTCACCGGTCGATGTAGCGGTTCCCTACGAGCAGTACTTC. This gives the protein CASSPVDVAVPYEQYF.

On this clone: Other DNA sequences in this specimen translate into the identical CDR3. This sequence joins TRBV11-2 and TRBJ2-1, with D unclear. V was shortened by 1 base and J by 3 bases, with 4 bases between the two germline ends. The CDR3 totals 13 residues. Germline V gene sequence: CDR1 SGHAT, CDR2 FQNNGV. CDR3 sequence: CASSLALYNEQFF. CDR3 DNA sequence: TGTGCCAGCAGCTTAGCACTCTACAATGAGCAGTTCTTC.

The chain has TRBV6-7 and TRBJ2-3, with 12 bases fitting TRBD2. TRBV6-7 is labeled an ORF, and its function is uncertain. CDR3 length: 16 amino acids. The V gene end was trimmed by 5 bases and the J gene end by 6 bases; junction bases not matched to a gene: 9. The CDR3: CASSHGPSGRADTQYF. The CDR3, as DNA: TGTGCCAGCAGTCACGGCCCTAGCGGGAGGGCGGATACGCAGTATTTT.

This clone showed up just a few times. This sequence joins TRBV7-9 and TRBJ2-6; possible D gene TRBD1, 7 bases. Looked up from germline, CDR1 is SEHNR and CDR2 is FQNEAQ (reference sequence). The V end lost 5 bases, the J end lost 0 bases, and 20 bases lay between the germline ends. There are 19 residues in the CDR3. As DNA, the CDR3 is TGTGCCAGCAGCCGGACTACAGGGGACCTCGCCTCTGGGGCCAACGTCCTGACTTTC. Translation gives CASSRTTGDLASGANVLTF.

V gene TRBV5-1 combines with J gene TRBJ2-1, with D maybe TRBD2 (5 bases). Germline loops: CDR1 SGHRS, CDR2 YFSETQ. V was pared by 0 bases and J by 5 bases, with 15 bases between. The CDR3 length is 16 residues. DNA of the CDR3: TGCGCCAGCAGCTTGGGTCGGGATCCTACGGACAATGAGCAGTTCTTC. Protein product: CASSLGRDPTDNEQFF.

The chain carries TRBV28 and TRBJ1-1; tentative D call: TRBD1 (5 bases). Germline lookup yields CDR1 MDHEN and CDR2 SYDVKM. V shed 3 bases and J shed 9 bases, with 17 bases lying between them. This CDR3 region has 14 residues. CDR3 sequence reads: CASSFPGMGRKAFF. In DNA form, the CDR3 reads TGTGCCAGCAGTTTTCCAGGGATGGGTCGGAAAGCTTTCTTT.

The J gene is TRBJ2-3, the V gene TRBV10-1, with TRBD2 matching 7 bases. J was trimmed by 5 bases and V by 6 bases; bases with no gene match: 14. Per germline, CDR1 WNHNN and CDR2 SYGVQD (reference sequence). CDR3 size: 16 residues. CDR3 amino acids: CASRTLAGEVGDTQYF. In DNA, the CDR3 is TGCGCCAGCAGGACGCTCGCGGGAGAAGTAGGAGATACGCAGTATTTT.

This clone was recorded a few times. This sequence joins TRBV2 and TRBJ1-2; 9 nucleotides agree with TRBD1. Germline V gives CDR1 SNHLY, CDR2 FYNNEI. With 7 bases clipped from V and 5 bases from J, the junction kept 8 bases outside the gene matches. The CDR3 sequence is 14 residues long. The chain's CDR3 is CASTQRDREYGYTF. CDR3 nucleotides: TGTGCCAGCACCCAAAGGGACAGGGAATATGGCTACACCTTC.

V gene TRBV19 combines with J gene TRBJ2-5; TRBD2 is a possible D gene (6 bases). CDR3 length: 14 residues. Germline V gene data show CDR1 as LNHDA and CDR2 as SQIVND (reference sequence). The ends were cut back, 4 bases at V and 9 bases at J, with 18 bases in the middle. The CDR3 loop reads CASSTQIRGGAQYF. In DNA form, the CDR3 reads TGTGCCAGTAGTACCCAAATACGTGGAGGGGCCCAGTACTTC.

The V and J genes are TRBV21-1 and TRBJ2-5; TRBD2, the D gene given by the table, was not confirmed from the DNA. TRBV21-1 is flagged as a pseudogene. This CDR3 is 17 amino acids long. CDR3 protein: CASSSYPPGLTRETQYF. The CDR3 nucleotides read TGTGCCAGCAGCTCATACCCCCCGGGACTCACGAGGGAGACCCAGTACTTC.

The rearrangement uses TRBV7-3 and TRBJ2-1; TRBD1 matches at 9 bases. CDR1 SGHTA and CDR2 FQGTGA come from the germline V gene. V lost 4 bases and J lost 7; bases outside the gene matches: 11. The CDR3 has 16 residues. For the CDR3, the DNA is TGTGCCAGCAGCTCTAACCCGGGACAGGGTAGTAATGAGCAGTTCTTC. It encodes CASSSNPGQGSNEQFF.

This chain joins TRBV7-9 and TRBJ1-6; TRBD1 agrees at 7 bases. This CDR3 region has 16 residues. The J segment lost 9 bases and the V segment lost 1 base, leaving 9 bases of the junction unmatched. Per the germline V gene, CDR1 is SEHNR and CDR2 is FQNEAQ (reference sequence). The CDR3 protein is CASSLGRQGRGSPLHF. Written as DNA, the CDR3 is TGTGCCAGCAGCTTAGGGCGACAGGGAAGAGGTTCACCCCTCCACTTT.

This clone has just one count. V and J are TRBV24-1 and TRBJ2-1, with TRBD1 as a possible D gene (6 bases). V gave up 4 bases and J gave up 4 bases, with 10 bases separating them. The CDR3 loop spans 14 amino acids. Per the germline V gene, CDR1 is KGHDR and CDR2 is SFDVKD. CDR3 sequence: CATSDGGQYNEQFF. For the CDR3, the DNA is TGTGCCACCAGTGACGGAGGACAGTACAATGAGCAGTTCTTC.

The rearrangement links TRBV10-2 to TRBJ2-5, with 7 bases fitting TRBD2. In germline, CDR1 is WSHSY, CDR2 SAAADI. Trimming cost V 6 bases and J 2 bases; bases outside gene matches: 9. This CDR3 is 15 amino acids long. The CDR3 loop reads CASSPGLAAQETQYF. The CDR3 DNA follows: TGCGCCAGCAGCCCCGGCCTAGCGGCTCAAGAGACCCAGTACTTC.

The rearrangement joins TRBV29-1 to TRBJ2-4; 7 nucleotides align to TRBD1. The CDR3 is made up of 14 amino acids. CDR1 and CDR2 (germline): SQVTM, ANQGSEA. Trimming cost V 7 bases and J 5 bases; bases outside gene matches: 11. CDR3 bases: TGCAGCGCCACGACAGGGAGTATCGAAAACATTCAGTACTTC. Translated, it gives CSATTGSIENIQYF.

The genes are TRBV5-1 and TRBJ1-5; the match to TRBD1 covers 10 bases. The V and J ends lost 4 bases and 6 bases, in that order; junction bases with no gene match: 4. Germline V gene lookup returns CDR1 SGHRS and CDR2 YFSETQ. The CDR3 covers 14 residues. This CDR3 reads CASSIGQGVQPQHF. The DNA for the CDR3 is TGCGCCAGCAGCATAGGACAGGGGGTTCAGCCCCAGCATTTT.

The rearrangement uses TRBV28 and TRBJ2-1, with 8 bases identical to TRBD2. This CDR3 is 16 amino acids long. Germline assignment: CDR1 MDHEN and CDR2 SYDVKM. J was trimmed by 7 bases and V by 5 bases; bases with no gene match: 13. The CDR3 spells CASSPLERGQGNEQFF. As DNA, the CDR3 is TGTGCCAGCAGTCCCCTAGAGCGGGGGCAGGGGAATGAGCAGTTCTTC.

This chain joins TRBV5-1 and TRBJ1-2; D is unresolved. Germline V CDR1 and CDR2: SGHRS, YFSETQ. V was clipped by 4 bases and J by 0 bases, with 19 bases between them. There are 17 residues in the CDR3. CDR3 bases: TGCGCCAGCAGCCCGGCGCCACAGTTACAACCTAACTATGGCTACACCTTC. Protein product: CASSPAPQLQPNYGYTF.

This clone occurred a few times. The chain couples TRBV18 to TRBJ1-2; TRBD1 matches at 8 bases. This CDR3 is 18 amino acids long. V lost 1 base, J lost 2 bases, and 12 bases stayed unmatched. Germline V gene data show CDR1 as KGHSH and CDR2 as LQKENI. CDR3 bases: TGTGCCAGCTCACCACTTGCAGGGGGCGTGACCTCCAACTATGGCTACACCTTC. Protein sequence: CASSPLAGGVTSNYGYTF. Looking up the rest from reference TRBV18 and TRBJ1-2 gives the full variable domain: NAGVMQNPRHLVRRRGQEARLRCSPMKGHSHVYWYRQLPEEGLKFMVYLQKENIIDESGMPKERFSAEFPKEGPSILRIQQVVRGDSAAYFCASSPLAGGVTSNYGYTFGSGTRLTVV.

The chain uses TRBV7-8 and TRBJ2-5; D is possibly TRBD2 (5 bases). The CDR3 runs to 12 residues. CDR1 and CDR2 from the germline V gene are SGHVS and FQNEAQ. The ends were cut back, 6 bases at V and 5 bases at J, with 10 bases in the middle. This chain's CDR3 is CASRRTGETQYF. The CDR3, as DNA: TGTGCCAGCAGACGAACGGGGGAGACCCAGTACTTC.

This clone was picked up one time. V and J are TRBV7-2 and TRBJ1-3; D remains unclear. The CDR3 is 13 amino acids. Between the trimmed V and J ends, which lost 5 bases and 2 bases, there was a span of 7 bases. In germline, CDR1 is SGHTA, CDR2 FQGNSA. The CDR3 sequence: CASSTSAGNTIYF. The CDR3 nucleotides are TGTGCCAGCAGCACCTCGGCTGGAAACACCATATATTTT.

The DNA for the CDR3 is TGTGCCTGGAGTAAACAAACGATGAACACTGAAGCTTTCTTT. Translated: CAWSKQTMNTEAFF. The V and J genes are TRBV30 and TRBJ1-1; D remains unclear. Germline V gives CDR1 GTSNPN, CDR2 SVGIG (reference sequence). The CDR3 extends over 14 amino acids. V lost 2 bases to trimming and J lost 0 bases, with 10 bases between them.